These T cell receptor beta chains were read from a single sample in a study of untreated major depressive disorder. The data were produced by immunoSEQ multiplex PCR, yet TCRdb's version contains in-frame clones alone and is incomplete. The data hold around 13,000 clones, with roughly 91% observed a single time. What was sequenced was CD4+ T cells from PBMCs. Receptor source: a man younger than 40 with major depressive disorder. Each CDR3 is given with its conserved first and last residue. D genes are given only for firm matches. Only some rows state a clone size, as once, few, many or a class for expanded clones.

CDR3aa | CDR3nt | j_gene | abundance | v_gene | d_gene
CASSLRSGIGELFF | TGTGCCAGCAGCTTAAGGTCCGGGATCGGGGAGCTGTTTTTT | TRBJ2-2 | - | TRBV7-2 | -
CASSVGQPGAPQHF | TGTGCCAGCAGCGTTGGACAGCCCGGGGCGCCCCAGCATTTT | TRBJ1-5 | once | TRBV9 | -
CASRLGQGDTGELFF | TGTGCCAGCAGGCTGGGACAGGGGGACACCGGGGAGCTGTTTTTT | TRBJ2-2 | - | TRBV2 | TRBD1
CASRGSGGMTEAFF | TGTGCCAGCAGGGGATCGGGGGGGATGACTGAAGCTTTCTTT | TRBJ1-1 | - | TRBV27 | -
CASRDRGRGANVLTF | TGTGCCAGCAGGGACAGGGGGCGTGGGGCCAACGTCCTGACTTTC | TRBJ2-6 | - | TRBV6-1 | TRBD1
CASSLDLRTLQNTEAFF | TGCGCCAGCAGCCTGGACCTTCGGACACTGCAGAACACTGAAGCTTTCTTT | TRBJ1-1 | - | TRBV5-1 | -
CASTRTGLNQPQHF | TGTGCCAGCACCCGGACAGGGCTAAATCAGCCCCAGCATTTT | TRBJ1-5 | - | TRBV5-8 | TRBD1
CAQDSLNQPQHF | TGTGCCCAAGACAGCCTCAATCAGCCCCAGCATTTT | TRBJ1-5 | - | TRBV7-9 | -
CASSVEVNTEAFF | TGTGCCAGCAGCGTAGAAGTGAACACTGAAGCTTTCTTT | TRBJ1-1 | - | TRBV9 | -
CASRGLAQASRKGETQYF | TGTGCCAGCAGGGGACTAGCCCAAGCGAGCCGAAAAGGGGAGACCCAGTACTTC | TRBJ2-5 | few | TRBV2 | TRBD2
CASRGGSFGNTIYF | TGTGCCAGCAGGGGAGGGTCGTTTGGAAACACCATATATTTT | TRBJ1-3 | few | TRBV6-5 | -
CASSLGQGAANTEAFF | TGTGCCAGCAGCTTGGGCCAGGGGGCGGCGAACACTGAAGCTTTCTTT | TRBJ1-1 | - | TRBV5-8 | TRBD1
CASSSTTGVAETQYF | TGTGCCAGCAGTTCAACCACAGGGGTCGCAGAGACCCAGTACTTC | TRBJ2-5 | - | TRBV6-5 | TRBD1
CASSLVSAGGRNEQFF | TGTGCCAGCAGCTTAGTCAGCGCGGGGGGAAGGAATGAGCAGTTCTTC | TRBJ2-1 | - | TRBV11-2 | TRBD2
CASSTLAGGEQFF | TGTGCCAGCAGCACCCTAGCGGGGGGAGAGCAGTTCTTC | TRBJ2-1 | - | TRBV7-2 | TRBD2
CASRGQPISQETQYF | TGTGCCAGCAGGGGACAGCCTATCAGCCAAGAGACCCAGTACTTC | TRBJ2-5 | - | TRBV7-8 | TRBD1
CASSFSDSPLHF | TGTGCCAGCAGCTTCTCGGACTCACCCCTCCACTTT | TRBJ1-6 | - | TRBV28 | -
CASSKLAGGYNEQFF | TGCGCCAGCAGCAAGCTAGCGGGAGGTTACAATGAGCAGTTCTTC | TRBJ2-1 | - | TRBV5-1 | TRBD2
CAWSFTENQPQHF | TGTGCCTGGAGTTTCACAGAGAATCAGCCCCAGCATTTT | TRBJ1-5 | - | TRBV30 | -
CASSSELRELFF | TGCGCCAGCAGCTCCGAGTTGAGGGAGCTGTTTTTT | TRBJ2-2 | - | TRBV5-1 | -
CASSLGRQETQYF | TGTGCCAGCAGCTTGGGGCGGCAAGAGACCCAGTACTTC | TRBJ2-5 | - | TRBV5-4 | -
CATQTGTHSNQPQHF | TGTGCCACCCAGACCGGGACGCATAGCAATCAGCCCCAGCATTTT | TRBJ1-5 | - | TRBV10-3 | -
CASSADRVRETQYF | TGTGCCAGCAGCGCAGACAGGGTACGGGAGACCCAGTACTTC | TRBJ2-5 | - | TRBV6-1 | TRBD1
CASGTGVYEQYF | TGTGCCAGTGGGACAGGGGTCTACGAGCAGTACTTC | TRBJ2-7 | - | TRBV19 | TRBD1
CASSLGGIQNYGYTF | TGCGCCAGCAGCTTGGGAGGAATTCAGAACTATGGCTACACCTTC | TRBJ1-2 | - | TRBV5-1 | -
CASSSGTGRETQYF | TGTGCCAGCAGCTCCGGGACTGGGAGAGAGACCCAGTACTTC | TRBJ2-5 | - | TRBV5-4 | -
CASSPQLLGTDTQYF | TGTGCCAGCTCCCCCCAGCTCCTCGGCACAGATACGCAGTATTTT | TRBJ2-3 | - | TRBV25-1 | -
CAIGTGVREKLFF | TGTGCCATTGGGACAGGGGTGAGGGAAAAACTGTTTTTT | TRBJ1-4 | - | TRBV2 | TRBD1
CAHRASADSPLHF | TGTGCCCACAGGGCGTCGGCGGATTCACCCCTCCACTTT | TRBJ1-6 | few | TRBV6-1 | -
CASSAEGRENQPQHF | TGTGCCAGCAGTGCTGAGGGACGGGAGAATCAGCCCCAGCATTTT | TRBJ1-5 | - | TRBV2 | -
CASSPDRRGELFF | TGTGCCAGCAGCCCGGACCGCAGGGGGGAGCTGTTTTTT | TRBJ2-2 | - | TRBV5-6 | -
CASSQGLARSNQPQHF | TGTGCCAGCAGCCAAGGCCTCGCAAGAAGCAATCAGCCCCAGCATTTT | TRBJ1-5 | - | TRBV4-2 | -